The clone carrying this T cell receptor (beta chain) was recorded a few times. Its specificity is not known. This sample was taken from a study of identifying expanded T cells in peripheral blood. Overall study results and limits: Over two and four weeks, about 16 and 19 clones changed, versus roughly 1.1 between replicates.

The method was immunoSEQ multiplex PCR; TCRdb's version includes in-frame clones alone and lacks a portion of them. The profile shows 81,000 or so clones, 84% of them singletons. Germline V gives CDR1 MDHEN, CDR2 SYDVKM. The CDR3 contains 14 residues. V lost 5 bases, J lost 4 bases, and 14 bases lay in between. The gene calls are TRBV28 and TRBJ1-2; D is unresolved. Sequencing used blood. This clonotype originated in a person aged 18 to 75 in good health. CDR3 nucleotide sequence: TGTGCCAGCAGTCTCTACGCGGCCGTCTATGGCTACACCTTC. Translated, it gives CASSLYAAVYGYTF.